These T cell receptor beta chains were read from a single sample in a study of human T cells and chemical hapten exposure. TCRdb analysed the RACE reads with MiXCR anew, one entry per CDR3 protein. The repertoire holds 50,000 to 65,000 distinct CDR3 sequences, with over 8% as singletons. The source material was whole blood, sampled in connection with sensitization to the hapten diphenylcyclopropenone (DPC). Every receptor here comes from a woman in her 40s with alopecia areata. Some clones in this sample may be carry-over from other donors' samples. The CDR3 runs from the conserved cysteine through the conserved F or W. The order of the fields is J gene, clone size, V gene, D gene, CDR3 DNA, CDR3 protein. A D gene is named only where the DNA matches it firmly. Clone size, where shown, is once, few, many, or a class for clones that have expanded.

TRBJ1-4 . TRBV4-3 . TGCGCCAGCAGCCGCGACTTTTGGGCGATTAATGAAAAACTGTTTTTT CASSRDFWAINEKLFF
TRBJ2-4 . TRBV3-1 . TGTGCCAGCAGCCAGGAAACCCAACAGGGCGGTTGGGCCAAAAACATTCAGTACTTC CASSQETQQGGWAKNIQYF
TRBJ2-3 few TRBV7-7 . TGTGCCAGCAGCTTAGACCTCACAGATACGCAGTATTTT CASSLDLTDTQYF
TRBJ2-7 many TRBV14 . TGTGCCAGCAGCCCATGGCAGGGGAGCGAGCAGTACTTC CASSPWQGSEQYF
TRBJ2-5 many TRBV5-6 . TGTGCCAGCAGCTTGGTGTCCACGCAAGAGACCCAGTACTTC CASSLVSTQETQYF
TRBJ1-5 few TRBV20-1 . TGCAGTGCTAGAACGGGGGGTCCTCAGCCCCAGCATTTT CSARTGGPQPQHF
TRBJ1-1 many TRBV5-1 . TGCGCCAGCAGCTTGAGGACCAACACTGAAGCTTTCTTT CASSLRTNTEAFF
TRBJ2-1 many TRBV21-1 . TGTGCCAGCAGCAAAGGGGGCGAGCGGAACAATGAGCAGTTCTTC CASSKGGERNNEQFF
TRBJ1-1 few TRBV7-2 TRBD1 TGTGCCAGCAGCTTAACAGGGGGCATGGCTGAAGCTTTCTTT CASSLTGGMAEAFF
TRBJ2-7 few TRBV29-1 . TGCAGCGTTGGGGGTACCTACGAGCAGTACTTC CSVGGTYEQYF
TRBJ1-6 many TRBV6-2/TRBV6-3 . TGTGCCAGCAGTTACGGCGATCCCAATTCACCCCTCCACTTT CASSYGDPNSPLHF
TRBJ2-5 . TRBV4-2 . TGTGCCAGCAGCCAAGATCTGCGGGAGACCCAGTACTTC CASSQDLRETQYF
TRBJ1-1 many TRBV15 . TGTGCCACCAGCAGAGGAGGTTGGACACGTATGAACACTGAAGCTTTCTTT CATSRGGWTRMNTEAFF
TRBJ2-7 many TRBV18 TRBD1 TGTGCCAGCTCACCAGGGACAGGCTACGAGCAGTACTTC CASSPGTGYEQYF
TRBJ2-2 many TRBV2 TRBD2 TGTGCCAGCACAACTAGCGGGGGGTCCCGTGCCGGGGAGCTGTTTTTT CASTTSGGSRAGELFF
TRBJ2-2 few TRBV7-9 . TGTGCCAGCAGCTTCAGGGACCCGAACACCGGGGAGCTGTTTTTT CASSFRDPNTGELFF
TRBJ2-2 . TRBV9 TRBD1 TGTGCCAGCAGCGGCGACAGGGAGAACACCGGGGAGCTGTTTTTT CASSGDRENTGELFF
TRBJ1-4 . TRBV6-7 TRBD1 TGTGCCAGCAGTTACCGTAGACAGGGAAAGATACCAACTAATGAAAAACTGTTTTTT CASSYRRQGKIPTNEKLFF
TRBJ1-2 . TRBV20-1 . TGCAGTGCTAGAGAACCGGGACCATATTATGGCTACACCTTC CSAREPGPYYGYTF
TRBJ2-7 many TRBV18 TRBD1 TGTGCCAGCTCCGCGGACAGGGGGGACTACGAGCAGTACTTC CASSADRGDYEQYF
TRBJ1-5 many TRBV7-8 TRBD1 TGTGCCAGCAGCTCAACAGGGGGCAGTCAGCCCCAGCATTTT CASSSTGGSQPQHF
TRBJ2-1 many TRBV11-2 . TGTGCCAGCAGCTTAGGGTTCTGGTCTAGCGTCGTAAATGAGCAGTTCTTC CASSLGFWSSVVNEQFF
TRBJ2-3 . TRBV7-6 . TGTGCCAGCGGCTTAGACCTCAGGGGCGGGGGAGAGACAGATACGCAGTATTTT CASGLDLRGGGETDTQYF
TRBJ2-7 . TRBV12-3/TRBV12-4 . TGTGCCAGCAGTTTTAAGACAGCTTGGGGAGAGCAGTACTTC CASSFKTAWGEQYF
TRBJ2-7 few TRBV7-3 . TGTGCCAGCAGCGTTCAGGGGGGGCCCTCCTACGAGCAGTACTTC CASSVQGGPSYEQYF
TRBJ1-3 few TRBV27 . TGTGCCAGCAGTCCTACCCCCTCTGGAAACACCATATATTTT CASSPTPSGNTIYF
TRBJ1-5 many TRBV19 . TGTGCCAGTAGTATCGGAGGGGACCAGCCCCAGCATTTT CASSIGGDQPQHF
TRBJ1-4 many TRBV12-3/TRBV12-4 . TGTGCCAGCAGGGGGGCTGGCAGGGTAGCTGAAAAACTGTTTTTT CASRGAGRVAEKLFF
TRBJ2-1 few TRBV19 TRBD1 TGTGCCAGTAGTGAGACAGGGAGCTCCTACAATGAGCAGTTCTTC CASSETGSSYNEQFF
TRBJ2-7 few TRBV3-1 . TGTGCCAGCAGCCGGACACCCAGCAGAGAGCAGTACTTC CASSRTPSREQYF
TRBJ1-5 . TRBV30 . TGTGCCTGGAGCCGCAGTTCAGAGCAGCCCCAGCATTTT CAWSRSSEQPQHF
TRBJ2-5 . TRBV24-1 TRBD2 TGTGCCACCAGTGGGAGACTAGCGGACCCTCCGGCCCAGTACTTC CATSGRLADPPAQYF
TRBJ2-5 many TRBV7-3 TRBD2 TGTGCCAGCAGCCTCCGCGGCCTTCTAGCGGGGCGACAAGAGACCCAGTACTTC CASSLRGLLAGRQETQYF
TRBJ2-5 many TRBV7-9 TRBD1 TGTGCCAGCAGCCGGACAGGGGGCCGTGAGACCCAGTACTTC CASSRTGGRETQYF
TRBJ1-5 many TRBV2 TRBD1 TGTGCCAGCAGTGGGAACCGGGACAGAGATCAGCCCCAGCATTTT CASSGNRDRDQPQHF
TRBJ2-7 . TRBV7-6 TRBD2 TGTGCCAGCAGCTCGGGACTAAGCGGGGGGACCTACGAGCAGTACTTC CASSSGLSGGTYEQYF
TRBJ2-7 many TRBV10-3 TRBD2 TGTGCCATCAGGGATAGCGGGGGGGCCAGGTCCTACGAGCAGTACTTC CAIRDSGGARSYEQYF
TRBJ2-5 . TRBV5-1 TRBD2 TGCGCCAGCAGCTTGGCCGTCAGCGGGGGACAAGAGACCCAGTACTTC CASSLAVSGGQETQYF
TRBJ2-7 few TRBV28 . TGTGCCAGCAGTGGGACGGAGCAGTACTTC CASSGTEQYF
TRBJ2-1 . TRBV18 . TGTGCCAGCCTAAGGGCAGCCGGCTCCTACAATGAGCAGTTCTTC CASLRAAGSYNEQFF
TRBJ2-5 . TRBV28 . TGTGCCAGCAAAAGGGACTTGCAAGAGACCCAGTACTTC CASKRDLQETQYF
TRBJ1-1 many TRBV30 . TGTGCCTGGAGTGTCGGGGACGCGGGTGAAGCTTTCTTT CAWSVGDAGEAFF
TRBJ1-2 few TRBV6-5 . TGTGCCAGCAGTTACTCGCCAGGCCGCAAGAGCTACACCTTC CASSYSPGRKSYTF
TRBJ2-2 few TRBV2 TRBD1 TGTGCCAGCAGTGAGACAGGGAGCAACACCGGGGAGCTGTTTTTT CASSETGSNTGELFF
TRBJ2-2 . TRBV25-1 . TGTGCCAGCACAACACCGAACACCGGGGAGCTGTTTTTT CASTTPNTGELFF
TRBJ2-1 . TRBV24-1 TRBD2 TGTGCCACCAGTGTAACCGGGACTAGCGGACTCAATGAGCAGTTCTTC CATSVTGTSGLNEQFF
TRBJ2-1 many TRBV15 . TGTGCCACCAGCAGAGACTCCCCAAGGGAGCAGTTCTTC CATSRDSPREQFF
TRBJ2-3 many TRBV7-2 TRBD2 TGTGCCAGCAGCTTAAGTGCGGCGGGGGGGCCAAGGGATACGCAGTATTTT CASSLSAAGGPRDTQYF
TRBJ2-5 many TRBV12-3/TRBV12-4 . TGTGCCAGCAGTTTTAGGAGGGCCCAAGAGACCCAGTACTTC CASSFRRAQETQYF
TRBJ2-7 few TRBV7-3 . TGTGCCAGCAGCTTAAGCGGGACAGCCTACGAGCAGTACTTC CASSLSGTAYEQYF
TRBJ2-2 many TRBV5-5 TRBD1 TGTGCCAGCAGCTTTAACAGGGGCTACGCCGGGGAGCTGTTTTTT CASSFNRGYAGELFF
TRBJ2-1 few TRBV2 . TGTGCCAGCAAACAAAGCTCCTACAATGAGCAGTTCTTC CASKQSSYNEQFF
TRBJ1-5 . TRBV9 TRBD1 TGTGCCAGCAGCGTAAGGAACACAGGGGATAGCAATCAGCCCCAGCATTTT CASSVRNTGDSNQPQHF
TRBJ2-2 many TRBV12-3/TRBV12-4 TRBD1 TGTGCCAGCAGTCCCCGACAGGGATACACCGGGGAGCTGTTTTTT CASSPRQGYTGELFF
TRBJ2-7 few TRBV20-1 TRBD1 TGCAGTGCTAGAGATAGGACAGGGGGCCCCCCCGAGCAGTACTTC CSARDRTGGPPEQYF
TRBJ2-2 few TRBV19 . TGTGCCAGTAGTATAGGGCTTTCGGGCGGGGAGCTGTTTTTT CASSIGLSGGELFF
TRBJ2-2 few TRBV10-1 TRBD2 TGCGCCAGCAGAGGACTAGCGGGGGCTCCGAACACCGGGGAGCTGTTTTTT CASRGLAGAPNTGELFF
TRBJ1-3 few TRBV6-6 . TGTGCCAGCAGTTCCCCCCCCAAGCACGCTGCCTCTGGAAACACCATATATTTT CASSSPPKHAASGNTIYF
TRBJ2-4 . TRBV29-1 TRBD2 TGCAGCGCCTCCTCGGGGGGAGTAGACATTCAGTACTTC CSASSGGVDIQYF
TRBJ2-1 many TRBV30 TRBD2 TGTGCCTGGAGTGTAGAGCGGGGTGAGCAGTTCTTC CAWSVERGEQFF